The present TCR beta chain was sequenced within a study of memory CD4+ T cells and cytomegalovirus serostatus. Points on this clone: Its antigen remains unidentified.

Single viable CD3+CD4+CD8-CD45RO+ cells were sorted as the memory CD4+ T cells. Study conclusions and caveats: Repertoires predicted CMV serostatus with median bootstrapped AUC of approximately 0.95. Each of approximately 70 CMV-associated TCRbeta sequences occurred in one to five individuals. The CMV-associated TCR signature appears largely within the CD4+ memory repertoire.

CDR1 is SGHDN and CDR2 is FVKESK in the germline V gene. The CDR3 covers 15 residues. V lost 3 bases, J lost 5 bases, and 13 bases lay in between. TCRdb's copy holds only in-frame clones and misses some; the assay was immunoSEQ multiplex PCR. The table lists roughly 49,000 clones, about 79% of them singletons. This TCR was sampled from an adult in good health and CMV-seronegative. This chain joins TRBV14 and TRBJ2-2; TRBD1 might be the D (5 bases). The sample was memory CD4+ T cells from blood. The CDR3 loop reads CASSQIQGWTGELFF. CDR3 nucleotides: TGTGCCAGCAGCCAGATCCAGGGTTGGACCGGGGAGCTGTTTTTT. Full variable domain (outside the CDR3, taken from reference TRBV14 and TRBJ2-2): EAGVTQFPSHSVIEKGQTVTLRCDPISGHDNLYWYRRVMGKEIKFLLHFVKESKQDESGMPNNRFLAERTGGTYSTLKVQPAELEDSGVYFCASSQIQGWTGELFFGEGSRLTVL.